This TCR beta chain was identified in a study of blood T cell repertoires in COVID-19. Whole-study context: The study drew acute and convalescent COVID-19 samples from the United States, Italy and Spain. The analysed material was cDNA or gDNA that came from T cells, B-cell-depleted T cells, or PBMCs.

In the authors' methods: Amplification of reference gene primers provided the estimated nucleated cell counts. The data were produced by immunoSEQ multiplex PCR, yet TCRdb's version contains in-frame clones alone and is incomplete. V and J calls and clone size follow that table, whereas D and trimming were derived from the DNA. Found here are about 220,000 clones, 80% to 85% of them singletons; the top ten hold less than 20%. CDR3 size: 15 residues. Germline CDR1 is SQVTM and CDR2 is ANQGSEA. The V end was cut by 3 bases, the J end by 2 bases, with 16 bases between. The chain joins TRBV29-1 to TRBJ1-1; D may be TRBD1 (6 bases). The TCR sequence derives from a man under 40 with active or convalescent COVID-19. The sequenced material came from peripheral blood. The DNA for the CDR3 is TGCAGCGTTGACGAGTCGATCAGGGGCAACACTGAAGCTTTCTTT. Translation: CSVDESIRGNTEAFF.